This T cell receptor (beta chain) was captured by sequencing in a study of blood T cell repertoires in COVID-19. About the study: PBMCs, B-cell-depleted T cells, or T cells were the source of the cDNA or gDNA that made up the material.

The CDR3 is made up of 13 amino acids. V was shortened by 3 bases and J by 3 bases, with 9 bases between the two germline ends. Details on this clone: This specimen includes other DNA sequences encoding the same CDR3.

Original handling: Amplification from reference gene primers served as the basis for estimated nucleated cell counts. Method: immunoSEQ multiplex PCR; TCRdb's copy keeps in-frame clones and lacks some. The V and J calls and clone size are taken from that table; D and trimming were inferred from the DNA. The sample contains approximately 500,000 clones, approximately 90% of which appear only once. Participant-reported clinical history was the basis for cohort assignment. The sample was PBMCs or T cells enriched from blood (not recorded which). The TCR sequence derives from a woman aged 40 to 50 who had recovered from COVID-19. The gene calls are TRBV12-3 or TRBV12-4 and TRBJ2-7; D not resolved. The CDR3 is CASSLGTGYEQYF. The CDR3 DNA is TGTGCCAGCAGTTTGGGCACTGGCTACGAGCAGTACTTC.